These 18 T cell receptor beta chains were sequenced from one sample in a study of shared clonotypes between healthy human individuals. Profiled with immunoSEQ multiplex PCR; TCRdb holds only in-frame clones, not every one. The sample records over a million clones, approximately 98% being singletons. Sequencing was performed on naive CD4+ T cells sorted from blood. Subset meaning: CD45RA+ positively selected. The receptors stem from a man aged 25-45 years in good health.

The rearrangement uses TRBV11-2 and TRBJ1-3; D uncertain. Looked up from germline, CDR1 is SGHAT and CDR2 is FQNNGV. The CDR3 loop spans 16 amino acids. Trimming shortened V by 5 bases and J by 0 bases, and 14 bases separated the two germline ends. CDR3 DNA sequence: TGTGCCAGCAGCCCCTTACTGGGGATCTCTGGAAACACCATATATTTT. Its protein is CASSPLLGISGNTIYF.

Of note for this clone: Other DNA variants within this sample encode the same CDR3. V is TRBV28 and J is TRBJ1-1; D not resolved. The V gene's germline CDR1 is MDHEN and CDR2 SYDVKM. V was cut by 3 bases and J by 1 base, with 6 bases left in between. This CDR3 comprises 13 residues. The CDR3 coding sequence is TGTGCCAGCAGTTTCTCGCGGAACACTGAAGCTTTCTTT. It specifies CASSFSRNTEAFF.

This rearrangement joins TRBV29-1 to TRBJ2-7, with D hard to call. Trimming pared 0 bases from V and 3 bases from J, leaving 3 bases between. CDR1 and CDR2 from the germline V gene are SQVTM and ANQGSEA. The CDR3 covers 11 residues. The CDR3 loop reads CSVEDLYEQYF. The CDR3 coding sequence is TGCAGCGTTGAAGATCTCTACGAGCAGTACTTC.

The gene calls are TRBV5-1 and TRBJ1-1; the D gene is possibly TRBD1 (5 bases). Germline loops: CDR1 SGHRS, CDR2 YFSETQ. The CDR3 covers 15 residues. V shed 1 base and J shed 3 bases, with 13 bases lying between them. The CDR3 region has the DNA TGCGCCAGCAGCTTGCTACGGGGCGGTGACACTGAAGCTTTCTTT. This encodes CASSLLRGGDTEAFF.

The genes are TRBV5-1 and TRBJ1-5; 9 nucleotides agree with TRBD1. V lost 2 bases to trimming and J lost 6 bases; unmatched junction nucleotides: 9. CDR1 is SGHRS and CDR2 is YFSETQ in the germline V gene. The CDR3 is made up of 16 amino acids. The CDR3 nucleotides read TGCGCCAGCAGCTTAAACATACAGGGGGCTGTTCAGCCCCAGCATTTT. Residues: CASSLNIQGAVQPQHF.

The rearrangement joins TRBV10-3 to TRBJ2-7; possibly TRBD1 for D (6 bases). Between the trimmed V and J ends, which lost 2 bases and 5 bases, there was a span of 13 bases. The V gene's germline CDR1 is ENHRY and CDR2 SYGVKD. The CDR3 runs 14 residues. The CDR3 sequence: CAISEGTHRDEQYF. CDR3 coding DNA: TGTGCCATCAGTGAGGGGACCCACAGGGACGAGCAGTACTTC.

The V gene is TRBV2, the J gene TRBJ1-2; D gene unclear. V was shortened by 2 bases and J by 8 bases, with 21 bases between the two germline ends. The CDR3 sequence is 16 residues long. The germline CDR1 and CDR2 sequences are SNHLY and FYNNEI. The CDR3 here is CASSETRRTGLGGYTF. The CDR3 DNA follows: TGTGCCAGCAGTGAAACCCGACGGACCGGCTTGGGAGGCTACACCTTC.

The chain employs TRBV11-2 and TRBJ1-2, with D perhaps matching TRBD1 (6 bases). Per the germline V gene, CDR1 is SGHAT and CDR2 is FQNNGV. The length of the CDR3 is 14 residues. V was pared by 6 bases and J by 7 bases, with 18 bases between. CDR3 protein: CASRSVGGVLGYTF. CDR3 sequence (DNA): TGTGCCAGCAGATCGGTAGGGGGAGTCCTTGGCTACACCTTC.

The chain carries TRBV7-3 and TRBJ2-3; 7 bases match TRBD2. Unmatched junction bases numbered 10, after V lost 1 base and J lost 0 bases. This CDR3 contains 18 residues. The germline V gene encodes CDR1 SGHTA and CDR2 FQGTGA. The CDR3 loop reads CASSLNGGSGYSTDTQYF. CDR3 nucleotide sequence: TGTGCCAGCAGCTTAAACGGGGGTAGCGGGTATAGCACAGATACGCAGTATTTT.

The chain is built from TRBV18 and TRBJ2-1; D is undetermined. The germline CDR1 and CDR2 sequences are KGHSH and LQKENI. Trimming took off 5 bases at V and 0 bases at J, with 11 bases between the two ends. This CDR3 has 15 residues. The CDR3 DNA reads as TGTGCCAGCTCATCGGACGGATTCTCCTACAATGAGCAGTTCTTC. Translating it yields CASSSDGFSYNEQFF. The full variable domain, in which reference TRBV18 and TRBJ2-1 provide the parts outside the CDR3, is NAGVMQNPRHLVRRRGQEARLRCSPMKGHSHVYWYRQLPEEGLKFMVYLQKENIIDESGMPKERFSAEFPKEGPSILRIQQVVRGDSAAYFCASSSDGFSYNEQFFGPGTRLTVL.

As for this clone: This sample includes further DNA sequences coding for the same CDR3. The chain joins TRBV7-2 to TRBJ1-5; no clear D gene. Between the trimmed V and J ends, which lost 1 base and 4 bases, there was a span of 5 bases. Looked up from germline, CDR1 is SGHTA and CDR2 is FQGNSA. This CDR3 region has 13 residues. The CDR3 sequence is CASSLGENQPQHF. The CDR3 DNA sequence: TGTGCCAGCAGCTTAGGGGAAAATCAGCCCCAGCATTTT. Full variable domain (missing parts from reference TRBV7-2 and TRBJ1-5): GAGVSQSPSNKVTEKGKDVELRCDPISGHTALYWYRQSLGQGLEFLIYFQGNSAPDKSGLPSDRFSAERTGGSVSTLTIQRTQQEDSAVYLCASSLGENQPQHFGDGTRLSIL.

This clone appeared once. The chain uses TRBV9 and TRBJ2-5; D is uncertain. Per germline, CDR1 SGDLS and CDR2 YYNGEE. This CDR3 has 14 amino acids. V shed 0 bases and J shed 7 bases, with 13 bases lying between them. CDR3 sequence (DNA): TGTGCCAGCAGCGTAGATTTGTTGAGTGGGACCCAGTACTTC. Translating it yields CASSVDLLSGTQYF.

The chain links TRBV5-1 to TRBJ1-1; D unresolved. The CDR3 has 14 residues. Trimming pared 4 bases from V and 6 bases from J, leaving 16 bases between. CDR1 is SGHRS, CDR2 YFSETQ, per germline. The CDR3 protein is CASSAALDNAEAFF. In DNA, the CDR3 is TGCGCCAGCAGCGCCGCCCTTGACAATGCTGAAGCTTTCTTT. Full variable domain (outside the CDR3, taken from reference TRBV5-1 and TRBJ1-1): KAGVTQTPRYLIKTRGQQVTLSCSPISGHRSVSWYQQTPGQGLQFLFEYFSETQRNKGNFPGRFSGRQFSNSRSEMNVSTLELGDSALYLCASSAALDNAEAFFGQGTRLTVV.

J is TRBJ2-5 and V is TRBV7-9, with TRBD2 matching 9 bases. Germline CDR1 is SEHNR and CDR2 is FQNEAQ (reference sequence). The CDR3 totals 17 residues. The V gene end was trimmed by 1 base and the J gene end by 4 bases; junction bases not matched to a gene: 10. The CDR3 loop reads CASSLVSSGRSGETQYF. CDR3 DNA: TGTGCCAGCAGCTTAGTGAGTAGCGGGAGATCTGGAGAGACCCAGTACTTC.

The V and J genes are TRBV29-1 and TRBJ2-7, with a weak D call TRBD2 (7 bases). The V and J ends lost 4 bases and 2 bases respectively, with 18 bases between them. Germline lookup yields CDR1 SQVTM and CDR2 ANQGSEA. The length of the CDR3 is 15 residues. The CDR3 here is CSVATHLGGPYEQYF. The CDR3 bases are TGCAGCGTTGCCACCCACCTCGGGGGGCCCTACGAGCAGTACTTC.

CDR3 loop: CASSHGLTFFF. CDR3 coding DNA: TGTGCCAGCAGTCATGGGCTAACCTTTTTCTTC. This chain uses TRBV28 with TRBJ2-1; D unresolved. The germline gives CDR1 MDHEN, CDR2 SYDVKM. Trimming removed 5 bases at V and 16 bases at J, with 15 bases between. The CDR3 has 11 amino acids.

J is TRBJ2-5 and V is TRBV7-8; the match to TRBD2 covers 7 bases. Germline V gene data show CDR1 as SGHVS and CDR2 as FQNEAQ. With V trimmed by 4 bases and J by 2 bases, 7 bases remained unmatched. This CDR3 is 15 amino acids long. The CDR3 is CASSSGTTRQETQYF. In nucleotides, the CDR3 is TGTGCCAGCAGCTCCGGGACTACGCGGCAAGAGACCCAGTACTTC.

In DNA, the CDR3 is TGTGCCAGTAGTAAGTGGCCCATGGGGGGGGCGAGTGAGCAGTTCTTC. As protein: CASSKWPMGGASEQFF. The chain carries TRBV19 and TRBJ2-1, with D perhaps matching TRBD2 (7 bases). Germline CDR1 and CDR2: LNHDA and SQIVND (reference sequence). This CDR3 is 16 amino acids long. V lost 4 bases, J lost 9 bases, and 22 bases lay in between. Full variable domain (outside the CDR3, taken from reference TRBV19 and TRBJ2-1): DGGITQSPKYLFRKEGQNVTLSCEQNLNHDAMYWYRQDPGQGLRLIYYSQIVNDFQKGDIAEGYSVSREKKESFPLTVTSAQKNPTAFYLCASSKWPMGGASEQFFGPGTRLTVL.